This T cell receptor (beta chain) was observed in a study of beta chain features in type 1 diabetes. Expressed TCRB transcripts were sequenced after all isolated RNA was converted to cDNA. Only in-frame clones appear in the TCRdb table, and some are missing; sequencing was by immunoSEQ multiplex PCR. Of 310,000 or so clones listed, more than 9.5% are singletons. Whole-study results and caveats: Reads derived from cDNA could over-represent cells showing high TCR expression.

Details on this clone: As yet, its antigen is unknown.

Germline assignment: CDR1 SGHRS and CDR2 YFSETQ. This CDR3 comprises 13 residues. Trimming took off 0 bases at V and 4 bases at J, with 5 bases between the two ends. The specimen was naive CD4+ T cells from blood. V gene TRBV5-1 combines with J gene TRBJ1-5; D gene uncertain. The origin of this receptor is a woman aged 30 to 39 in good health. The CDR3 DNA reads TGCGCCAGCAGCTTGGCCGCGAATCAGCCCCAGCATTTT. Amino acids: CASSLAANQPQHF. The entire variable domain, with the rest obtained from reference TRBV5-1 and TRBJ1-5, is as follows: KAGVTQTPRYLIKTRGQQVTLSCSPISGHRSVSWYQQTPGQGLQFLFEYFSETQRNKGNFPGRFSGRQFSNSRSEMNVSTLELGDSALYLCASSLAANQPQHFGDGTRLSIL.